These 10 T cell receptor beta chains came from one sample sequenced in a study of spatial heterogeneity in lung cancer. TCRdb fed the 5' RACE reads into MiXCR, producing one record per CDR3 protein. The data show some 13,000 distinct CDR3 sequences, around 4.2% seen once. Time point reported: sample taken at primary tumor resection. Unsorted whole RNA from tumor, nontumor lung or frozen PBMC underwent sequencing. This specimen was PBMCs, taken at surgery. The source is a male donor with early-stage non-small cell lung cancer.

This clonotype came up many times. Because the library targeted alpha chains, this beta chain is an off-target read whose size means little. This sequence joins TRBV20-1 and TRBJ1-1; 8 bases match TRBD1. Trimming at V came to 5 bases and at J to 7 bases, leaving 12 bases not matched to a gene. This CDR3 has 14 amino acids. CDR1 is DFQATT, CDR2 SNEGSKA, per germline (reference sequence). This CDR3 reads CSAGPTQGAGEAFF. The CDR3 bases are TGCAGTGCTGGGCCGACTCAGGGGGCTGGTGAAGCTTTCTTT.

There are many counts of this clonotype. Because the library targeted alpha chains, this beta chain is an off-target read whose size means little. The chain employs TRBV10-3 and TRBJ1-1; D call uncertain. Trimming took 2 bases from V and 11 from J, leaving 15 bases between them. Germline CDR1 is ENHRY and CDR2 is SYGVKD. This CDR3 spans 13 amino acids. The CDR3 bases are TGTGCCATCAGTGAGAAAACGGCGAGCGCCGCTTTCTTT. Amino acid sequence: CAISEKTASAAFF.

The table lists this clonotype with a few counts. This beta chain was picked up by a library intended for alpha chains and is off target, so its count carries little meaning. The J gene is TRBJ2-3, the V gene TRBV7-9; D call uncertain. This CDR3 has 14 residues. Germline CDR1 is SEHNR and CDR2 is FQNEAQ (reference sequence). Trimming pared 1 base from V and 0 bases from J, leaving 5 bases between. Written as DNA, the CDR3 is TGTGCCAGCAGCTTAGGCAGAAGCACAGATACGCAGTATTTT. Amino acid sequence: CASSLGRSTDTQYF.

This clonotype was observed at least ten times. This beta chain was picked up by a library intended for alpha chains and is off target, so its count carries little meaning. The chain combines TRBV6-2 or TRBV6-3 with TRBJ2-7; D ambiguous. Per the germline V gene, CDR1 is MNHEY and CDR2 is SVGEGT. This CDR3 is 14 amino acids long. The V and J ends lost 5 bases and 3 bases respectively, with 14 bases between them. DNA of the CDR3: TGTGCCAGCAGTACGGGCGGCCTGAACTACGAGCAGTACTTC. This gives the protein CASSTGGLNYEQYF.

This clonotype was seen many times. This beta chain turned up in a library designed for alpha chains; as an off-target read, its abundance says little. The chain joins TRBV19 to TRBJ2-7; 7 nucleotides agree with TRBD1. The CDR3 extends over 15 amino acids. Germline CDR1 is LNHDA and CDR2 is SQIVND (reference sequence). J was trimmed by 0 bases and V by 1 base; bases with no gene match: 3. The CDR3 DNA is TGTGCCAGTAGTATAGCGGGGACAGCCTCCTACGAGCAGTACTTC. Encoded protein: CASSIAGTASYEQYF.

To note about this clonotype: Because this beta chain is a stray read in a library intended to capture alpha chains, its abundance should not be given much weight. The CDR3 is CASSKRELYEQYF. CDR3 nucleotides: TGTGCCAGCAGCAAGAGGGAGCTCTACGAGCAGTACTTC. The chain links TRBV7-9 to TRBJ2-7; weak D call: TRBD2 (5 bases). This CDR3 comprises 13 residues. V was trimmed by 5 bases and J by 3 bases, leaving 11 bases between them. Germline V gene sequence: CDR1 SEHNR, CDR2 FQNEAQ (reference sequence).

At least ten counts were recorded for this clonotype. The library was built for alpha chains, so this beta chain is an off-target read and its size means little. V is TRBV28 and J is TRBJ1-5, with 9 bases matching TRBD1. The germline V gene encodes CDR1 MDHEN and CDR2 SYDVKM. The CDR3 consists of 15 residues. V dropped 7 bases and J dropped 2; count of bases not matched to a gene: 6. The CDR3 DNA is TGTGCCAGCACCGTGGGGGACAGGGGCAATCAGCCCCAGCATTTT. This codes for CASTVGDRGNQPQHF.

In its sample, this clonotype was seen many times. The size of this beta chain means little, since it is a stray read in a library made for alpha chains. The V gene is TRBV5-6, the J gene TRBJ2-2; 8 nucleotides agree with TRBD1. The ends lost 0 bases at V and 4 bases at J; junction bases unmatched: 8. CDR1 is SGHDT and CDR2 is YYEEEE in the germline V gene. This CDR3 comprises 17 residues. CDR3 coding DNA: TGTGCCAGCAGCTTGGCCTTGACAGGGGTTGGCACCGGGGAGCTGTTTTTT. Protein product: CASSLALTGVGTGELFF.

This clonotype was detected many times. This beta chain represents an off-target read in a library built for alpha chains; its size is of limited meaning. This chain connects TRBV12-3 or TRBV12-4 to TRBJ2-4, with TRBD2 matching over 13 bases. The CDR3 is 19 amino acids. The junction had 12 bases not matched to a gene; V was cut back by 1 base and J by 6 bases. Written as DNA, the CDR3 is TGTGCCAGCAGTTTAGAGGGAGGACTAGCGGGAGACCCCGGAAACATTCAGTACTTC. This translates into CASSLEGGLAGDPGNIQYF.

This clonotype was seen ten or more times. The size of this beta chain means little, since it is a stray read in a library made for alpha chains. The chain uses TRBV7-8 and TRBJ1-2; D might be TRBD1 (5 bases). The CDR3 is 14 residues long. V was trimmed by 1 base and J by 5 bases, leaving 11 bases between them. CDR1 and CDR2 from the germline V gene are SGHVS and FQNEAQ. CDR3 residues: CASSLGRTTYGYTF. CDR3 sequence (DNA): TGTGCCAGCAGCTTAGGCAGGACAACTTATGGCTACACCTTC.